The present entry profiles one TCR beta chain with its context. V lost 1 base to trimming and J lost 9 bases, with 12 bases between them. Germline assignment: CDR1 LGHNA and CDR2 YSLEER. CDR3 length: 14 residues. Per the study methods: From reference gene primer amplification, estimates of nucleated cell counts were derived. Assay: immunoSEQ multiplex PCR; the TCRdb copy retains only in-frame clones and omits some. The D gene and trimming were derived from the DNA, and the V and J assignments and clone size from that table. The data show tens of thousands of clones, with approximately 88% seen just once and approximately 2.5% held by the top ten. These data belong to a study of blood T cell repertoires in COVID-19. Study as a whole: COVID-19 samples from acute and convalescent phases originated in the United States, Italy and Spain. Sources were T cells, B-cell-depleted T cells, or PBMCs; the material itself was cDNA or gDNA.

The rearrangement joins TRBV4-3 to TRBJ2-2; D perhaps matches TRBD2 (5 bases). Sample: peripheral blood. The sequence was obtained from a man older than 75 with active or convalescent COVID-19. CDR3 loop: CASSQVRGFRELFF. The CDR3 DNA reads TGCGCCAGCAGCCAAGTGCGAGGGTTCAGGGAGCTGTTTTTT.